This entry describes one T cell receptor beta chain. What it recognizes is unknown. V lost 4 bases and J lost 1; bases outside the gene matches: 13. This CDR3 has 18 residues. Germline CDR1 SGDLS, CDR2 YYNGEE. PCR was performed using 60 Vbeta and 13 Jbeta primers. Method: immunoSEQ multiplex PCR; TCRdb's copy keeps in-frame clones and lacks some. The sample records 150,000 to 200,000 clones, around 75% being singletons. The sample comes from a study of cytomegalovirus exposure and HLA in healthy donors. Study-level findings and limits: Across HLA loci, a later analysis found differing TCR association rates, with DRB1 most and HLA-C fewest. Relative to the approximately 670-donor mean, N-insertions were reportedly fewer in an Asian-associated ancestry cluster in a later analysis. Being productive about 87% or about 30% of the time was typical of most TCR beta V segments in an earlier analysis.

The TCR was taken from a man aged 18-30 years in good health and CMV-seropositive. What was sequenced was PBMCs. The chain employs TRBV9 and TRBJ1-3, with 8 bases identical to TRBD1. The CDR3: CASSPGQGRGVSGNTIYF. In nucleotides, the CDR3 is TGTGCCAGCAGCCCCGGACAGGGAAGGGGGGTATCTGGAAACACCATATATTTT.